The clone carrying this T cell receptor (beta chain) was detected many times. Antigen specificity is unknown. Germline V gene data show CDR1 as SGHKS and CDR2 as YYEKEE (reference sequence). V lost 4 bases and J 1 base, leaving 14 bases between the germline ends. The CDR3 extends over 15 amino acids. The data originate from a study of regulatory T cells in long-lasting Graves disease. The time point: newly diagnosed GD, antithyroid drugs for less than 3 months. The TCR library used RNA extracted from PBMCs. The study, taken as a whole, reports: The persistent group shared 2,500 to 3,000 public clonotypes, more than the 966 shared by new patients.

Combining iRepertoire HTBI primers with Arm-PCR of CDR3 regions, the authors built TCR beta libraries. TCRdb passed the multiplex PCR reads through MiXCR, listing each CDR3 protein once. The sample shows roughly 420,000 distinct CDR3 sequences, roughly 15% of them seen only once. This same sample was also part of a study on T cells in Graves' hyperthyroidism and ophthalmopathy. That paper notes: During a first-round RT-PCR of the TCR CDR3, the HTBI primer set was used. The model's output predicted ophthalmopathy at a median of roughly 6.9 months prior to onset.

J is TRBJ2-5 and V is TRBV5-5; D call uncertain. Sample: peripheral blood mononuclear cells (PBMCs), taken at new diagnosis, from a patient treated with antithyroid drugs. The TCR originated in a woman in her 30s with Graves disease. CDR3 sequence (DNA): TGTGCCAGCAGCCCGGTGCATCCTACCCAAGAGACCCAGTACTTC. Protein product: CASSPVHPTQETQYF.